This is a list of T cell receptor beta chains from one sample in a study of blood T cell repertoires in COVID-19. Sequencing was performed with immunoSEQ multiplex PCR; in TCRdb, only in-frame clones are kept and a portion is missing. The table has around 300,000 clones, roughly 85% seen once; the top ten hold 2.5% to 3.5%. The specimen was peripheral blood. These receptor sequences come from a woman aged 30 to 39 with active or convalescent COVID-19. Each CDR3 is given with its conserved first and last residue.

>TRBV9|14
CASSPGDMPYEQYF
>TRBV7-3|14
CASSPIGGGDIQYF
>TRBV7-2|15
CASSTFSGNTGELFF
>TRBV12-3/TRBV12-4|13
CASSLSSNTEAFF
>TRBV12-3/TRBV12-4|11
CASSLGGEQFF
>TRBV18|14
CASSPGQGLTEAFF
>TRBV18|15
CASSSRRGEGETQYF
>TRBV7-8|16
CASSLDGGVNYYGYTF
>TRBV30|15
CAWSVRGGYTGELFF
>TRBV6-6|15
CASSYSPTAYYGYTF
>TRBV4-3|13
CASSQDFESSQYF
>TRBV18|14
CASSPGGPFYGYTF
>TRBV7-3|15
CASSQDRTTYNEQFF
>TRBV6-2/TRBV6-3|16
CASRYAYGTGQETQYF
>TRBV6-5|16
CASSYSIPGLQETQYF
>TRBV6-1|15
CASSEGPGVTYEQYF
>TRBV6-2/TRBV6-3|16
CASSYSGQGNYNEQFF
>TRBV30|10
CAWRSYTIYF
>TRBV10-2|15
CASSETSGGDYEQYF
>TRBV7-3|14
CASGQGLGTGELFF
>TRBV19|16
CASSPQGALGDEKLFF
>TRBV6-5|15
CASSYSGGTGEKLFF
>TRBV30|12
CAWSDGNTEAFF
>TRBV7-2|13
CASSFPLAAEQYF
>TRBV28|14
CATRLAGGVDTQYF
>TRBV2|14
CASTAGRDTGELFF
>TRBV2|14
CASGQGTVSYEQYF
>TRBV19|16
CASRNPGQGALYGYTF
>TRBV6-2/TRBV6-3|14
CASSSTGGGYGYTF
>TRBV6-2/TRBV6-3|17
CASSRNTGTGRTGELFF
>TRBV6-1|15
CASSEAAGFDQPQHF
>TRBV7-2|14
CASSPRGSGNTIYF
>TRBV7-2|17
CASSRKQGAGTNEKLFF
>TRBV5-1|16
CASSVPGLAGSNEQFF
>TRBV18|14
CASSREAQDTEAFF
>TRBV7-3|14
CASSSHGQTYEQYF
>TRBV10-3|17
CAISESQYPTGSDTQYF
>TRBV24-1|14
CATTYRGLSYGYTF
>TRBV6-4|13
CASSDSPGGQHTF
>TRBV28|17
CASRARTPIEASYGYTF
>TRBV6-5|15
CASSYSKQLGNTIYF
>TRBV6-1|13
CASSERSDQPQHF
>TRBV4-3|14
CASSQAGGAYEQYF
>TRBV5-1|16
CASSTEGGRTNEKLFF
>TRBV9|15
CASSVETNSYNEQFF
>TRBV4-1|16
CASSQDLRGGRNTIYF
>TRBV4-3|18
CASSQDWSVFGSYNEQFF
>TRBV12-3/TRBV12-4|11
CASSLRGEAFF
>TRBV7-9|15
CASSLGQGITDTQYF
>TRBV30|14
CAWSYRGSGNTIYF
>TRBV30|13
CAWSEGTGGGDTF
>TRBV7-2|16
CASSLYWGQGGSPLHF
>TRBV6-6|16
CASSYRTGGAGETQYF
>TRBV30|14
CAWGPRSENYGYTF